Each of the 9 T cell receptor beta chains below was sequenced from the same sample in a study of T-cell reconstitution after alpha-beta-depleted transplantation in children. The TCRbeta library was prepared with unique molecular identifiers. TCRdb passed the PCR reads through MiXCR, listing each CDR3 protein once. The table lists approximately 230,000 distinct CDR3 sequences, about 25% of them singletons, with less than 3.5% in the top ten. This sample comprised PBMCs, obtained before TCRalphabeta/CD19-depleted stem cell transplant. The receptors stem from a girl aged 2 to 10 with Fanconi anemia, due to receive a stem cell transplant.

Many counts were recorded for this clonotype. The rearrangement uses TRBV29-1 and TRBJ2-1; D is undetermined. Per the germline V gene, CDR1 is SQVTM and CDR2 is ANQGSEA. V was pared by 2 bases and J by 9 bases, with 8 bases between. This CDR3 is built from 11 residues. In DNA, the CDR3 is TGCAGCGTTGAACGAGTTAGTGAGCAGTTCTTC. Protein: CSVERVSEQFF.

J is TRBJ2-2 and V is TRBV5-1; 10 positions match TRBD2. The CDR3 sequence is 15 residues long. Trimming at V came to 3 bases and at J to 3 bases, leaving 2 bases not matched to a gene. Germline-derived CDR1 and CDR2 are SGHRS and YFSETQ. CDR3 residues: CASSWTSGYTGELFF. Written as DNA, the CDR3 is TGCGCCAGCAGCTGGACTAGCGGCTACACCGGGGAGCTGTTTTTT. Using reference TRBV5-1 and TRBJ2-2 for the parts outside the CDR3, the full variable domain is KAGVTQTPRYLIKTRGQQVTLSCSPISGHRSVSWYQQTPGQGLQFLFEYFSETQRNKGNFPGRFSGRQFSNSRSEMNVSTLELGDSALYLCASSWTSGYTGELFFGEGSRLTVL.

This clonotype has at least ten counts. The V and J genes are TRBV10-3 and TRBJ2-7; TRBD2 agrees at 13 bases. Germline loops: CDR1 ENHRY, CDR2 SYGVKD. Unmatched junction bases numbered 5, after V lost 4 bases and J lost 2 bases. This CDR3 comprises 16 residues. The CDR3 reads CAISVGLAGDPYEQYF. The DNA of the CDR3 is TGTGCCATCAGTGTCGGACTAGCGGGAGACCCCTACGAGCAGTACTTC.

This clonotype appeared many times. The CDR3 region has the DNA TGTGCCAGCAGCTTAGTTGGCCTGGACAATGAGCAGTTCTTC. Translating gives CASSLVGLDNEQFF. The genes are TRBV7-2 and TRBJ2-1; D ambiguous. The CDR3 is made up of 14 amino acids. The germline CDR1 and CDR2 sequences are SGHTA and FQGNSA. Trimming shortened V by 1 base and J by 5 bases, and 9 bases separated the two germline ends.

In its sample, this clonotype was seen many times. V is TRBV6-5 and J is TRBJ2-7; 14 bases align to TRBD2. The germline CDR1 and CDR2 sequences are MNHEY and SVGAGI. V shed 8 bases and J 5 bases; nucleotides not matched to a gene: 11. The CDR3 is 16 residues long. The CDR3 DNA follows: TGTGCCAGCGGGTATGGACCGGGACTAGCGGGAGACGAGCAGTACTTC. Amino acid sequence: CASGYGPGLAGDEQYF.

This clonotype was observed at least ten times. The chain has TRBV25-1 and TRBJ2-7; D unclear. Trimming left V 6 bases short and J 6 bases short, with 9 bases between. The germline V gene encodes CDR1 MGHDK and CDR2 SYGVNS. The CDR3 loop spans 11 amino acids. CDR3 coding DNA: TGTGCCAGCAGCCTTCTTTTCGAGCAGTACTTC. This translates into CASSLLFEQYF.

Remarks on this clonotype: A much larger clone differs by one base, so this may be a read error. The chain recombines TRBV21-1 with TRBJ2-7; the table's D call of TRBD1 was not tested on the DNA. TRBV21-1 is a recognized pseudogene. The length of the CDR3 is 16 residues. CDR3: CASRKASDRDPYEQYF. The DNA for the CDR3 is TGTGCCAGCCGCAAAGCCTCAGACAGGGACCCCTACGAGCAGTACTTC.

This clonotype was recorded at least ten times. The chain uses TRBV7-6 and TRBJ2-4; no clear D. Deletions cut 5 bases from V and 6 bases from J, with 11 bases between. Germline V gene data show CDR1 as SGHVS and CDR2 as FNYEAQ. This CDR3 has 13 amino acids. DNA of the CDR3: TGTGCCAGCAGCAGTTCCCCCCGAAACATTCAGTACTTC. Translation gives CASSSSPRNIQYF.

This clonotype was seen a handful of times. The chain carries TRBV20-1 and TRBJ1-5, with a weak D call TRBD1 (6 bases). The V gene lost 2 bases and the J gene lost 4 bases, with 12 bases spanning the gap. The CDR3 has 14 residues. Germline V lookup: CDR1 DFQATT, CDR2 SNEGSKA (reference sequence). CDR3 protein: CSARRGGTNQPQHF. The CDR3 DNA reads TGCAGTGCTAGACGAGGGGGGACGAATCAGCCCCAGCATTTT.